This T cell receptor beta chain was recovered during a study of T cells in Graves' hyperthyroidism and ophthalmopathy. Study in general: The blood sample was taken at first diagnosis, before treatment began. Whole-study findings and limits: In blood, most of the thyroid clonotypes expanded above 0.001 were also present.

There were TCR beta CDR3 regions amplified from RNA transcripts. The TCR CDR3 first-round RT-PCR relied on the HTBI primer set. TCRdb re-called the multiplex PCR reads through MiXCR, storing one row per CDR3 protein. The sample has some 490,000 distinct CDR3 sequences, about 20% seen once. A Clinical Activity Score of at least 3, a NOSPECS grade of at least 4 and a duration under 3 months were recorded in the ophthalmopathy patients. Concerning this clonotype itself: What it binds is not known. This may stem from a read error, because a much larger clone lies one nucleotide away.

This CDR3 comprises 12 residues. Germline lookup yields CDR1 SNHLY and CDR2 FYNNEI. Sequencing was performed on blood. This TCR derives from a woman between 65 and 79 years old with Graves' ophthalmopathy. The gene calls are TRBV2 and TRBJ1-2; D not certain. The CDR3 is CASTSQHYGCTF. The DNA for the CDR3 is TGTGCCAGCACCTCCCAGCACTATGGCTGCACCTTC.